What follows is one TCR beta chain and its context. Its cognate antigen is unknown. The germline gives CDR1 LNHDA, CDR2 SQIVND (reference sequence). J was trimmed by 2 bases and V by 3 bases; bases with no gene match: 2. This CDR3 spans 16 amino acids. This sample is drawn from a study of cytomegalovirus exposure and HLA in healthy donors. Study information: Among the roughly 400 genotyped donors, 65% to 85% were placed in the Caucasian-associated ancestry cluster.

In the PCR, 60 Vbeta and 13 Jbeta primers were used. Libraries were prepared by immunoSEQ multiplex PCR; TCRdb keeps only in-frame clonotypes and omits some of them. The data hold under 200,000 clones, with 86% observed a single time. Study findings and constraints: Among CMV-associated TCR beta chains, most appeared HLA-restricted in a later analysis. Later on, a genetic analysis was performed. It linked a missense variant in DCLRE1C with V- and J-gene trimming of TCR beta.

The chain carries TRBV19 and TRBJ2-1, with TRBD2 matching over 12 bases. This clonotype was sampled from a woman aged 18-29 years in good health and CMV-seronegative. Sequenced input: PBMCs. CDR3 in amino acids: CASSIWTSGTYNEQFF. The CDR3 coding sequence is TGTGCCAGTAGTATCTGGACTAGCGGGACCTACAATGAGCAGTTCTTC.